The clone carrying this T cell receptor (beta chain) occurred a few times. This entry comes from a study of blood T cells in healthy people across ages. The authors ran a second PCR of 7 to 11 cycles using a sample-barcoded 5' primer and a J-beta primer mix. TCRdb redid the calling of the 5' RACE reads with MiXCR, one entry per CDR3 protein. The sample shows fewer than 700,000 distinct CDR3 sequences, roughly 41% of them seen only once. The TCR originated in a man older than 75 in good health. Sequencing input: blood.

This CDR3 reads CASSQGLSGTGVYEQYF. CDR3 coding DNA: TGTGCCAGCAGCCAGGGTTTATCTGGGACAGGGGTCTACGAGCAGTACTTC. The chain is built from TRBV28 and TRBJ2-7, with TRBD1 identical over 10 bases. CDR1 is MDHEN and CDR2 is SYDVKM in the germline V gene. CDR3 length: 17 residues. Trimming cost V 6 bases and J 3 bases; bases outside gene matches: 14.